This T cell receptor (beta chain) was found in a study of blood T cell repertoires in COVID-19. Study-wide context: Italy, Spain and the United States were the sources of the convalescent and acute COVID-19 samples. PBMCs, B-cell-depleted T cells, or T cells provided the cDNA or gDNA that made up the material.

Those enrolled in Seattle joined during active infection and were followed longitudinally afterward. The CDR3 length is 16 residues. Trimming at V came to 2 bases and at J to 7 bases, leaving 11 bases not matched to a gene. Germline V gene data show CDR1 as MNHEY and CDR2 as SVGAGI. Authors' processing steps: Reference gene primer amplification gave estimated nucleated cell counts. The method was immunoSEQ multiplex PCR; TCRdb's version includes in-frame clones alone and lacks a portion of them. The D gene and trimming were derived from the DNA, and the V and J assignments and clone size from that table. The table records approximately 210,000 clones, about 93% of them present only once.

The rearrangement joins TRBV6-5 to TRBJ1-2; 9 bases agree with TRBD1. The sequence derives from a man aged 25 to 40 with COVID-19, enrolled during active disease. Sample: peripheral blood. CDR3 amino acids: CASSYRIDRGFGGYTF. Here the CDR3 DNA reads TGTGCCAGCAGTTACCGAATCGACAGGGGGTTTGGTGGCTACACCTTC.